The sequence of this TCR beta chain was determined in a study of response to subunit inactivated influenza vaccine. V was pared by 1 base and J by 14 bases, with 15 bases of the junction left unmatched. This CDR3 is 16 amino acids long. Each CDR3 protein gets one entry after TCRdb re-called the RT-PCR reads with MiXCR. The table records 500,000 to 600,000 distinct CDR3 sequences, 10% to 12% of them present only once. These same data were also listed under a study on T cells expressing NK-cell markers. From that report: For TCR beta, cDNA was produced by 5'RACE template switching with UMIs. Researchers got TCR beta repertoires out of sorted CD3+CD56+NKG2C+, CD3+CD56+NKG2C- and CD3+CD56-NKG2C+ T cells. Restricting sorting to alpha-beta TCR T cells was achieved in several experiments by an anti-gamma-delta TCR antibody. Of CD8+ T cells, about 1.0-8% belonged to dominant NKG2C+ clonotypes in more than five donors. One observes that, in a few donors, these clonotypes were also the leading ones within the CD3+CD56-NKG2C+ fraction.

J is TRBJ2-1 and V is TRBV12-3 or TRBV12-4; 9 bases fit TRBD1. This specimen consisted of PBMCs from blood, obtained on the day of vaccination. This clonotype was obtained from a middle-aged man who received an inactivated influenza vaccine. The CDR3 loop reads CASSLETTLMRQGEFF. CDR3 DNA sequence: TGTGCCAGCAGTTTAGAGACGACCCTTATGCGACAGGGGGAGTTCTTC.